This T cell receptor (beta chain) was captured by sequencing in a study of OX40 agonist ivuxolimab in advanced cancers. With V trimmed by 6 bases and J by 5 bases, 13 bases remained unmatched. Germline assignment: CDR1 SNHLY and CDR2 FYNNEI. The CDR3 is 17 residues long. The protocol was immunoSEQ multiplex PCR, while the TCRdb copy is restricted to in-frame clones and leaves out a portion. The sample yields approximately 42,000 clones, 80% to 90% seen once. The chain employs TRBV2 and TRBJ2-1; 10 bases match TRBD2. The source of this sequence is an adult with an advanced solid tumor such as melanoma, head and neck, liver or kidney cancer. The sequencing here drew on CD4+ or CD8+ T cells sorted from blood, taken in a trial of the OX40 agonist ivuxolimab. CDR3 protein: CASRESSGRAKHNEQFF. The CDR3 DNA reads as TGTGCCAGCAGGGAATCGAGCGGGAGGGCAAAGCACAATGAGCAGTTCTTC.